These 31 T cell receptor beta chains came from one sample sequenced in a study of blood T cell repertoires in COVID-19. Clones were sequenced by immunoSEQ multiplex PCR, and TCRdb holds only the in-frame ones, with some missing. This sample has around 150,000 clones, with roughly nine tenths found just once. The sequenced material came from peripheral blood. All receptors come from a human donor in a cohort sampled during active COVID-19.

The chain uses TRBV12-3 or TRBV12-4 and TRBJ1-5; D call uncertain. This CDR3 spans 12 amino acids. Trimming removed 5 bases from V and 9 bases from J, with 11 bases in between. The CDR3 bases are TGTGCCAGCAGTCCCGGAGGTCGGCCCCAGCATTTT. It codes for CASSPGGRPQHF.

This chain joins TRBV7-8 and TRBJ2-2; 7 bases are a match to TRBD2. Germline CDR1 is SGHVS and CDR2 is FQNEAQ. The CDR3 length is 15 residues. Germline trimming cut 3 bases from V and 4 bases from J; bases unmatched to any gene: 5. CDR3: CASSLSSGSTGELFF. For the CDR3, the DNA is TGTGCCAGCAGCTTGAGTAGCGGGTCCACCGGGGAGCTGTTTTTT.

The genes are TRBV19 and TRBJ2-5, with 11 positions matching TRBD2. The germline V gene has CDR1 LNHDA and CDR2 SQIVND (reference sequence). Trimming cost V 0 bases and J 4 bases; bases outside gene matches: 4. This CDR3 comprises 16 residues. CDR3 protein: CASSIDLSGRGETQYF. The CDR3 coding sequence is TGTGCCAGTAGTATAGACCTTAGCGGGAGGGGAGAGACCCAGTACTTC.

This clone occurred once. The chain uses TRBV7-9 and TRBJ1-2; D is perhaps TRBD1 (5 bases). The CDR3 has 16 amino acids. The germline V gene has CDR1 SEHNR and CDR2 FQNEAQ (reference sequence). The ends were cut back, 1 base at V and 3 bases at J, with 15 bases in the middle. The CDR3 protein is CASSLGWGLNDYGYTF. CDR3 in DNA: TGTGCCAGCAGCTTAGGTTGGGGCCTAAATGACTATGGCTACACCTTC.

The chain has TRBV14 and TRBJ2-3; 12 bases are a match to TRBD2. Per germline, CDR1 SGHDN and CDR2 FVKESK. This CDR3 has 15 residues. The J segment lost 6 bases and the V segment lost 3 bases, leaving 4 bases of the junction unmatched. The CDR3 DNA reads TGTGCCAGCAGCCAGACTAGCGGGAGCTGGGATACGCAGTATTTT. As protein: CASSQTSGSWDTQYF.

This clone came up once. The gene calls are TRBV18 and TRBJ1-4, with 9 nucleotides matching TRBD1. Unmatched junction bases numbered 5, after V lost 3 bases and J lost 3 bases. CDR3 length equals 16 residues. CDR1 is KGHSH and CDR2 is LQKENI in the germline V gene. The CDR3 protein is CASSPTGGLANEKLFF. The CDR3 DNA sequence: TGTGCCAGCTCACCGACAGGGGGTTTAGCTAATGAAAAACTGTTTTTT.

The CDR3 sequence is CASSSTGGETYEQYF. The CDR3 bases are TGTGCCAGCAGTTCCACAGGGGGCGAAACCTACGAGCAGTACTTC. This sequence joins TRBV28 and TRBJ2-7; 9 bases line up with TRBD1. Germline V gene lookup returns CDR1 MDHEN and CDR2 SYDVKM. V gave up 4 bases and J gave up 2 bases; unmatched junction bases: 6. This CDR3 comprises 15 residues.

The chain combines TRBV7-9 with TRBJ2-1; 8 bases agree with TRBD2. The CDR3 sequence is 15 residues long. The germline gives CDR1 SEHNR, CDR2 FQNEAQ (reference sequence). After removal of 6 bases from V and 9 bases from J, the junction contained 13 bases not matched to a gene. CDR3 amino acids: CASSQGLGVRAEQFF. The CDR3 region has the DNA TGTGCCAGCAGTCAGGGACTAGGTGTACGGGCTGAGCAGTTCTTC.

This clone occurred once. The chain employs TRBV9 and TRBJ1-1, with 8 bases identical to TRBD1. Germline-derived CDR1 and CDR2 are SGDLS and YYNGEE. The CDR3 runs to 14 residues. V trimming: 3 bases; J trimming: 4 bases; junction bases outside the gene matches: 5. CDR3 in DNA: TGTGCCAGCAGCGCTATCACAGGGGGCACTGAAGCTTTCTTT. Translating it yields CASSAITGGTEAFF.

This clone was counted only a few times. The chain has TRBV7-9 and TRBJ2-7, with 7 bases identical to TRBD1. V was clipped by 1 base and J by 2 bases; unmatched bases: 11. This CDR3 has 17 residues. Germline values: CDR1 SEHNR, CDR2 FQNEAQ (reference sequence). CDR3 DNA: TGTGCCAGCAGCTTAGGATTCGGGACAGACATCACCTACGAGCAGTACTTC. Its translation: CASSLGFGTDITYEQYF. Supplemented by reference TRBV7-9 and TRBJ2-7, the full variable domain reads DTGVSQNPRHKITKRGQNVTFRCDPISEHNRLYWYRQTLGQGPEFLTYFQNEAQLEKSRLLSDRFSAERPKGSFSTLEIQRTEQGDSAMYLCASSLGFGTDITYEQYFGPGTRLTVT.

Here the CDR3 DNA reads TGTGCCAGCAGTTTTCGGGGTCTGGACTACGAGCAGTACTTC. This codes for CASSFRGLDYEQYF. V usage is TRBV27 and J usage is TRBJ2-7; D is perhaps TRBD2 (5 bases). The V and J ends lost 3 bases and 3 bases respectively, with 12 bases between them. The CDR3 covers 14 residues. Germline V CDR1 and CDR2: MNHEY, SMNVEV (reference sequence).

The V and J genes are TRBV6-5 and TRBJ2-3; the D gene is possibly TRBD1 (6 bases). CDR1 and CDR2 from the germline V gene are MNHEY and SVGAGI. Between the trimmed V and J ends, which lost 6 bases and 0 bases, there was a span of 10 bases. The CDR3 covers 14 residues. The CDR3 is CASRLTGSTDTQYF. The CDR3 region has the DNA TGTGCCAGCAGGTTAACAGGGAGCACAGATACGCAGTATTTT.

The chain employs TRBV27 and TRBJ2-3; TRBD1 matches at 12 bases. With 7 bases clipped from V and 4 bases from J, the junction kept 18 bases outside the gene matches. Germline V gene data show CDR1 as MNHEY and CDR2 as SMNVEV (reference sequence). The CDR3 covers 19 residues. The CDR3: CASIPGQGAENYGADTQYF. CDR3 DNA: TGTGCCAGCATCCCGGGACAGGGGGCCGAAAATTACGGGGCAGATACGCAGTATTTT.

The chain carries TRBV18 and TRBJ2-7; D gene unclear. This CDR3 is 12 amino acids long. V was trimmed by 2 bases and J by 5 bases, leaving 7 bases between them. Germline V CDR1 and CDR2: KGHSH, LQKENI. In DNA form, the CDR3 reads TGTGCCAGCTCACCATTCGGAGACGAGCAGTACTTC. It encodes CASSPFGDEQYF.

The chain has TRBV18 and TRBJ1-2; the match to TRBD1 covers 8 bases. From germline, CDR1 is KGHSH and CDR2 LQKENI. CDR3 length equals 15 residues. With V trimmed by 2 bases and J by 8 bases, 10 bases remained unmatched. This CDR3 reads CASSPSQGAIGGYTF. The CDR3 DNA is TGTGCCAGCTCACCAAGCCAGGGGGCTATCGGGGGCTACACCTTC.

J is TRBJ2-7 and V is TRBV4-2; D is ambiguous. This CDR3 region has 13 residues. The germline gives CDR1 LGHNA, CDR2 YNFKEQ. Trimming pared 0 bases from V and 7 bases from J, leaving 10 bases between. The CDR3 sequence is CASSQDLMWEQYF. In DNA form, the CDR3 reads TGTGCCAGCAGCCAAGATCTAATGTGGGAGCAGTACTTC.

This rearrangement joins TRBV9 to TRBJ2-7; D might be TRBD2 (6 bases). V was trimmed by 0 bases and J by 3 bases, leaving 16 bases between them. Germline loops: CDR1 SGDLS, CDR2 YYNGEE. The CDR3 is 16 amino acids. Here the CDR3 DNA reads TGTGCCAGCAGCGTAGGTAGCGGCCGCTGGGACTACGAGCAGTACTTC. Translating gives CASSVGSGRWDYEQYF.

The chain carries TRBV28 and TRBJ2-7; TRBD2 might be the D (5 bases). CDR1 MDHEN and CDR2 SYDVKM come from the germline V gene. This CDR3 region has 12 residues. Deletions cut 11 bases from V and 4 bases from J, with 15 bases between. The DNA for the CDR3 is TGTGCCGCCCGGGATCCAAGGTACGAGCAGTACTTC. Residues: CAARDPRYEQYF. Using reference TRBV28 and TRBJ2-7 for the parts outside the CDR3, the full variable domain is DVKVTQSSRYLVKRTGEKVFLECVQDMDHENMFWYRQDPGLGLRLIYFSYDVKMKEKGDIPEGYSVSREKKERFSLILESASTNQTSMYLCAARDPRYEQYFGPGTRLTVT.

The rearrangement uses TRBV21-1 and TRBJ1-2. TRBV21-1 is marked as a pseudogene. This CDR3 is 14 amino acids long. CDR3 protein: CASSIRPGEDGYTF. CDR3 DNA: TGTGCCAGCAGCATCCGCCCCGGGGAAGATGGCTACACCTTC.

J is TRBJ2-7 and V is TRBV4-2, with 11 bases lining up with TRBD2. The CDR3 runs to 18 residues. V was clipped by 1 base and J by 0 bases; unmatched bases: 8. Germline V gene lookup returns CDR1 LGHNA and CDR2 YNFKEQ. The CDR3 DNA sequence: TGTGCCAGCAGCCAAGTCTCGTCAACTAGCGGGAGCTCCTACGAGCAGTACTTC. Its translation: CASSQVSSTSGSSYEQYF.

This chain connects TRBV29-1 to TRBJ1-1; unclear D gene. Trimming took 3 bases from V and 5 from J, leaving 16 bases between them. Germline assignment: CDR1 SQVTM and CDR2 ANQGSEA. The CDR3 is 14 amino acids. CDR3 sequence reads: CSVEVPRAGTEAFF. DNA of the CDR3: TGCAGCGTTGAGGTTCCCCGGGCGGGGACTGAAGCTTTCTTT.

The V gene is TRBV5-8, the J gene TRBJ2-7; TRBD1 aligns across 8 bases. Trimming at V came to 3 bases and at J to 6 bases, leaving 8 bases not matched to a gene. The germline V gene encodes CDR1 SGHTS and CDR2 YDEGEE. The CDR3 runs 14 residues. The CDR3 region has the DNA TGTGCCAGCAGCTCGGACAGGGTCCTACGCGAGCAGTACTTC. Its translation is CASSSDRVLREQYF.

The chain links TRBV28 to TRBJ1-6; 8 bases match TRBD1. Trimming removed 6 bases from V and 2 bases from J; junction bases left unmatched: 0. CDR1 is MDHEN, CDR2 SYDVKM, per germline. The CDR3 totals 14 residues. In nucleotides, the CDR3 is TGTGCCAGCAGGGACAGGGCCTATAATTCACCCCTCCACTTT. Protein sequence: CASRDRAYNSPLHF. The variable domain in full, with the rest retrieved from reference TRBV28 and TRBJ1-6, is DVKVTQSSRYLVKRTGEKVFLECVQDMDHENMFWYRQDPGLGLRLIYFSYDVKMKEKGDIPEGYSVSREKKERFSLILESASTNQTSMYLCASRDRAYNSPLHFGNGTRLTVT.

This rearrangement joins TRBV7-3 to TRBJ2-1; 11 bases agree with TRBD2. The CDR3 loop spans 15 amino acids. Per germline, CDR1 SGHTA and CDR2 FQGTGA. The J segment lost 4 bases and the V segment lost 5 bases, leaving 4 bases of the junction unmatched. The CDR3, as DNA: TGTGCCAGCAGCCCCCGGACTAGCGGGTACAATGAGCAGTTCTTC. Protein sequence: CASSPRTSGYNEQFF.

This clone was seen many times. The sample has other DNA sequences that encode this CDR3 too. J is TRBJ2-7 and V is TRBV19; a possible D gene is TRBD1 (5 bases). Germline V lookup: CDR1 LNHDA, CDR2 SQIVND (reference sequence). CDR3 size: 14 residues. Trimming took off 1 base at V and 2 bases at J, with 9 bases between the two ends. CDR3 DNA sequence: TGTGCCAGTAGTATAGGTACAGGTACCTACGAGCAGTACTTC. It yields the protein CASSIGTGTYEQYF.

This chain connects TRBV19 to TRBJ1-1; 11 bases fit TRBD1. Germline loops: CDR1 LNHDA, CDR2 SQIVND (reference sequence). The CDR3 totals 18 residues. J lost 6 bases, V lost 4 bases, and 16 bases had no gene match. CDR3 coding DNA: TGTGCCAGTAGTAAGGGGGGTGTGGCCGGACAGGGGGCCGCTGAAGCTTTCTTT. Its protein is CASSKGGVAGQGAAEAFF.

The rearrangement links TRBV4-1 to TRBJ2-7; TRBD2 matches 7 bases. The CDR3 has 14 residues. Germline values: CDR1 MGHRA, CDR2 YSYEKL. J gave up 7 bases and V 0 bases, and 6 bases lay outside the gene matches. DNA of the CDR3: TGCGCCAGCAGCCAAGATCGGGGGGTTCGTGAGCAGTACTTC. It encodes CASSQDRGVREQYF.

V usage is TRBV27 and J usage is TRBJ2-7; 10 nucleotides line up with TRBD2. The germline gives CDR1 MNHEY, CDR2 SMNVEV (reference sequence). V gave up 3 bases and J gave up 4 bases; unmatched junction bases: 9. CDR3 length: 16 amino acids. As DNA, the CDR3 is TGTGCCAGCAGTTTGTCTAGCGGGAGACCGTTTTACGAGCAGTACTTC. This encodes CASSLSSGRPFYEQYF.

The chain couples TRBV29-1 to TRBJ2-5, with 7 bases identical to TRBD2. The CDR3 is made up of 13 amino acids. With V trimmed by 4 bases and J by 2 bases, 4 bases remained unmatched. In germline, CDR1 is SQVTM, CDR2 ANQGSEA. CDR3 sequence: CSVAASGQETQYF. In nucleotides, the CDR3 is TGCAGCGTTGCGGCTAGCGGACAAGAGACCCAGTACTTC.

The chain joins TRBV2 to TRBJ2-3; possible D gene TRBD1, 6 bases. The CDR3 length is 12 residues. The V end lost 4 bases, the J end lost 8 bases, and 10 bases lay between the germline ends. Germline V gene data show CDR1 as SNHLY and CDR2 as FYNNEI. Written as DNA, the CDR3 is TGTGCCAGCAGTGGGACAGCAGGTACGCAGTATTTT. Protein: CASSGTAGTQYF.

The chain carries TRBV27 and TRBJ1-5; perhaps TRBD1 as D (5 bases). V was clipped by 3 bases and J by 7 bases, with 13 bases between them. Germline V gives CDR1 MNHEY, CDR2 SMNVEV (reference sequence). The CDR3 has 14 amino acids. The CDR3: CASSFGQGGQPQHF. CDR3 nucleotide sequence: TGTGCCAGCAGTTTCGGCCAGGGCGGCCAGCCCCAGCATTTT.